This TCR beta chain appears in the sequencing data of a study of cytomegalovirus exposure and HLA in healthy donors. The PCR employed 60 Vbeta primers together with 13 Jbeta primers. The protocol was immunoSEQ multiplex PCR, while the TCRdb copy is restricted to in-frame clones and leaves out a portion. The listing records roughly 34,000 clones. The CDR3 has 20 residues. Trimming stripped 0 bases from V and 3 bases from J, with 24 bases between. Germline lookup yields CDR1 SGDLS and CDR2 YYNGEE. This clonotype was sampled from a man aged 35 to 55 in good health and CMV-seronegative. The chain links TRBV9 to TRBJ2-2; D is possibly TRBD1 (5 bases). Sample: PBMCs. CDR3 loop: CASSVGVKGEGNRYTGELFF. CDR3 nucleotides: TGTGCCAGCAGCGTAGGGGTCAAAGGGGAAGGGAACCGGTACACCGGGGAGCTGTTTTTT.